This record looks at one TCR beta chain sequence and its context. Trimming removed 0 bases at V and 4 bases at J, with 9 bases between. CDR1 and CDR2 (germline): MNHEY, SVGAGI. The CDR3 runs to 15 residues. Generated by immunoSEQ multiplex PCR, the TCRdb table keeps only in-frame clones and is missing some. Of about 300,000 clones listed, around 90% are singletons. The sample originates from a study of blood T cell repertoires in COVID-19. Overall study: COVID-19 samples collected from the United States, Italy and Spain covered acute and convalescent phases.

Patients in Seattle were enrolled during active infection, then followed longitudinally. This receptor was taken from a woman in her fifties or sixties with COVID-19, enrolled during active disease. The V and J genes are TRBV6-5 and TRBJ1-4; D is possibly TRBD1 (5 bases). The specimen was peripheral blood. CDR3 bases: TGTGCCAGCAGTTACTCAGGGGTCCTTAATGAAAAACTGTTTTTT. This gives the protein CASSYSGVLNEKLFF.